This T cell receptor (beta chain) was found in a study of blood T cells in healthy people across ages. Using a J-beta primer mix together with a sample-barcoded 5' primer, a second PCR was run for 7 to 11 cycles. TCRdb called the 5' RACE reads again in MiXCR, with one record for every CDR3 protein. The table includes 890,000 or so distinct CDR3 sequences, around 62% detected once. The sample, approximately 10 milliliters of peripheral blood, was drawn from each donor. Germline assignment: CDR1 MNHEY and CDR2 SVGEGT. Trimming took off 3 bases at V and 3 bases at J, with 11 bases between the two ends. This CDR3 is 14 amino acids long.

The TCR sequence derives from a man aged 25 to 40 in good health. The genes are TRBV6-2 or TRBV6-3 and TRBJ1-2; no firm D call. The sequencing sample was made of blood. The CDR3 region is CASSYFDTDYGYTF. The CDR3 coding sequence is TGTGCCAGCAGTTATTTCGACACCGACTATGGCTACACCTTC.